This entry lists 27 T cell receptor beta chains sequenced from one sample in a study of cytomegalovirus exposure and HLA in healthy donors. The study ran its PCR with 60 Vbeta and 13 Jbeta primers. TCRdb's copy holds only in-frame clones and misses some; the assay was immunoSEQ multiplex PCR. The data contain 150,000 to 200,000 clones, approximately 80% of them seen just once; the ten biggest clones take up 1.5% to 1.7%. The specimen was PBMCs. These receptors were collected from a woman under 30 in good health and CMV-seronegative.

The chain employs TRBV19 and TRBJ1-5; D gene uncertain. Germline CDR1 LNHDA, CDR2 SQIVND (reference sequence). The ends were cut back, 5 bases at V and 2 bases at J, with 16 bases in the middle. The CDR3 runs to 16 residues. The CDR3 DNA sequence: TGTGCCAGTAGTCCCCAGGATAAGGGAGGCAATCAGCCCCAGCATTTT. Its translation is CASSPQDKGGNQPQHF. The variable domain in full, completed from reference TRBV19 and TRBJ1-5, reads DGGITQSPKYLFRKEGQNVTLSCEQNLNHDAMYWYRQDPGQGLRLIYYSQIVNDFQKGDIAEGYSVSREKKESFPLTVTSAQKNPTAFYLCASSPQDKGGNQPQHFGDGTRLSIL.

V is TRBV15 and J is TRBJ1-5; D is perhaps TRBD1 (5 bases). V was pared by 1 base and J by 0 bases, with 7 bases between. Germline V gene sequence: CDR1 LNHNV, CDR2 YYDKDF (reference sequence). The CDR3 is made up of 15 amino acids. This CDR3 is CATSRGQNSNQPQHF. The DNA for the CDR3 is TGTGCCACCAGCAGAGGACAGAATAGCAATCAGCCCCAGCATTTT.

The chain carries TRBV27 and TRBJ2-3, with 10 bases that match TRBD2. V lost 5 bases to trimming and J lost 4 bases; unmatched junction nucleotides: 6. This CDR3 region has 15 residues. CDR1 MNHEY and CDR2 SMNVEV come from the germline V gene (reference sequence). The CDR3 nucleotides are TGTGCCAGCAGTAGCGGGGGGGCGGGGGCAGATACGCAGTATTTT. Its protein is CASSSGGAGADTQYF.

The chain recombines TRBV28 with TRBJ1-1, with TRBD1 matching 7 bases. This CDR3 contains 16 residues. With V trimmed by 6 bases and J by 0 bases, 10 bases remained unmatched. CDR1 and CDR2 (germline): MDHEN, SYDVKM. CDR3 region: CASSPGTATLNTEAFF. The CDR3 nucleotides are TGTGCCAGCAGCCCCGGGACAGCTACACTGAACACTGAAGCTTTCTTT.

V usage is TRBV27 and J usage is TRBJ1-2; D possibly corresponds to TRBD1 (6 bases). This CDR3 region has 14 residues. Germline V gene sequence: CDR1 MNHEY, CDR2 SMNVEV (reference sequence). The V and J ends lost 5 bases and 4 bases respectively, with 14 bases between them. Here the CDR3 DNA reads TGTGCCAGCAGTCCCGGGAGGGGGGTCTATGGCTACACCTTC. Encoded protein: CASSPGRGVYGYTF.

This sequence joins TRBV9 and TRBJ1-2; possibly TRBD1 for D (6 bases). The germline V gene has CDR1 SGDLS and CDR2 YYNGEE. The CDR3 contains 16 residues. V shed 4 bases and J shed 8 bases, with 24 bases lying between them. The CDR3 loop is CASSPNRRGHYGGYTF. The CDR3 nucleotides are TGTGCCAGCAGCCCGAACCGCAGGGGCCATTATGGGGGCTACACCTTC.

The CDR3 nucleotides read TGTGCCAGCAGCTTAGGGGCGCGGAACACTGAAGCTTTCTTT. Translated, it gives CASSLGARNTEAFF. This chain uses TRBV11-3 with TRBJ1-1; D gene uncertain. Germline CDR1 SGHNT, CDR2 YENEEA. Trimming pared 1 base from V and 1 base from J, leaving 7 bases between. This CDR3 region has 14 residues.

The V and J genes are TRBV7-9 and TRBJ2-1; 8 bases are a match to TRBD1. CDR1 and CDR2 (germline): SEHNR, FQNEAQ (reference sequence). The length of the CDR3 is 13 residues. Trimming took 3 bases from V and 8 from J; bases not matched to a gene: 3. The CDR3 DNA reads TGTGCCAGCAGCTTCCGGACAGGGTATGAGCAGTTCTTC. This codes for CASSFRTGYEQFF.

The DNA of the CDR3 is TGCGCCAGCAGCCCGTGGACAACCTTAAGACACTCTGGGGCCAACGTCCTGACTTTC. It specifies CASSPWTTLRHSGANVLTF. V usage is TRBV5-1 and J usage is TRBJ2-6; D perhaps matches TRBD1 (5 bases). The CDR3 is 19 amino acids. In germline, CDR1 is SGHRS, CDR2 YFSETQ. V was shortened by 4 bases and J by 0 bases, with 20 bases between the two germline ends.

The chain has TRBV27 and TRBJ2-1, with 12 bases identical to TRBD2. Unmatched junction bases numbered 4, after V lost 3 bases and J lost 7 bases. This CDR3 has 15 residues. Looked up from germline, CDR1 is MNHEY and CDR2 is SMNVEV (reference sequence). CDR3 in DNA: TGTGCCAGCAGTTTCACTAGCGGGGGGATAAATGAGCAGTTCTTC. This codes for CASSFTSGGINEQFF.

The genes are TRBV5-4 and TRBJ2-7, with D perhaps TRBD2 (6 bases). Germline lookup yields CDR1 SGHNT and CDR2 YYREEE (reference sequence). The CDR3 loop spans 14 amino acids. V lost 0 bases and J lost 3, with 10 bases in between. The chain's CDR3 is CASSLETGSYEQYF. CDR3 bases: TGTGCCAGCAGCTTGGAGACCGGGAGCTACGAGCAGTACTTC.

This rearrangement joins TRBV5-1 to TRBJ1-3; no reliable D call. CDR1 is SGHRS, CDR2 YFSETQ, per germline. Trimming took 5 bases from V and 2 from J, leaving 8 bases between them. The CDR3 spans 13 residues. CDR3 coding DNA: TGCGCCAGCAGGGTAGAGACTGGAAACACCATATATTTT. Its protein product is CASRVETGNTIYF.

V usage is TRBV11-2 and J usage is TRBJ1-3; no firm D call. CDR3 size: 12 residues. V gave up 5 bases and J gave up 6 bases, with 8 bases separating them. Looked up from germline, CDR1 is SGHAT and CDR2 is FQNNGV. CDR3 sequence: CASSPGSNTIYF. CDR3 sequence (DNA): TGTGCCAGCAGCCCAGGATCAAACACCATATATTTT.

The chain uses TRBV29-1 and TRBJ2-1; D remains ambiguous. From germline, CDR1 is SQVTM and CDR2 ANQGSEA. The CDR3 has 13 residues. The V and J ends lost 3 bases and 0 bases respectively, with 6 bases between them. CDR3 protein: CSVEGSSYNEQFF. The DNA of the CDR3 is TGCAGCGTTGAGGGCAGCTCCTACAATGAGCAGTTCTTC.

The rearrangement joins TRBV19 to TRBJ1-4; 9 positions match TRBD1. With 6 bases clipped from V and 7 bases from J, the junction kept 6 bases outside the gene matches. The germline V gene has CDR1 LNHDA and CDR2 SQIVND (reference sequence). The CDR3 totals 14 residues. The CDR3 nucleotides read TGTGCCAGTAGGAACAGGGGGCGGAGTGAAAAACTGTTTTTT. Translated: CASRNRGRSEKLFF.

The chain couples TRBV7-9 to TRBJ1-1, with D possibly matching TRBD1 (6 bases). Germline V CDR1 and CDR2: SEHNR, FQNEAQ (reference sequence). With 5 bases removed from V and 5 bases from J, the gap between germline ends came to 12 bases. This CDR3 is built from 13 residues. The CDR3 DNA reads TGTGCCAGCAGCGCAGGGGCGAGGACTGAAGCTTTCTTT. The encoded protein is CASSAGARTEAFF.

V gene TRBV6-1 combines with J gene TRBJ2-7, with 9 bases aligning to TRBD1. The ends lost 10 bases at V and 2 bases at J; junction bases unmatched: 6. This CDR3 region has 13 residues. CDR1 and CDR2 from the germline V gene are MNHNS and SASEGT. CDR3 nucleotides: TGTGCCATCCAGGGACAGGGCCCCTACGAGCAGTACTTC. This encodes CAIQGQGPYEQYF.

This rearrangement joins TRBV19 to TRBJ1-2; no definite D call. The CDR3 loop spans 16 amino acids. Germline loops: CDR1 LNHDA, CDR2 SQIVND (reference sequence). The V gene lost 2 bases and the J gene lost 8 bases, with 21 bases spanning the gap. DNA for the CDR3: TGTGCCAGTAGTATAAATCTAGGAGGGAGCTTGGTCGGCTACACCTTC. Amino acid sequence: CASSINLGGSLVGYTF. Filled out from reference TRBV19 and TRBJ1-2, the complete variable domain reads DGGITQSPKYLFRKEGQNVTLSCEQNLNHDAMYWYRQDPGQGLRLIYYSQIVNDFQKGDIAEGYSVSREKKESFPLTVTSAQKNPTAFYLCASSINLGGSLVGYTFGSGTRLTVV.

The chain carries TRBV11-2 and TRBJ2-2; TRBD1 matches 7 bases. The V gene end was trimmed by 7 bases and the J gene end by 6 bases; junction bases not matched to a gene: 17. This CDR3 has 17 residues. Germline CDR1 reads SGHAT; CDR2 reads FQNNGV. CDR3 region: CASTPRADRVSPGELFF. CDR3 sequence (DNA): TGTGCCAGCACCCCTCGAGCCGACAGGGTCAGTCCCGGGGAGCTGTTTTTT.

V gene TRBV6-5 combines with J gene TRBJ2-7; maybe TRBD1 (6 bases). Germline CDR1 reads MNHEY; CDR2 reads SVGAGI. Trimming left V 6 bases short and J 4 bases short, with 16 bases between. The CDR3 contains 14 residues. The CDR3 DNA reads TGTGCCAGCAGCCCCCCCCGAGGGGGTTACGAGCAGTACTTC. It codes for CASSPPRGGYEQYF.

This chain joins TRBV11-1 and TRBJ2-5; D ambiguous. The CDR3 loop spans 14 amino acids. Trimming took off 0 bases at V and 5 bases at J, with 10 bases between the two ends. Per the germline V gene, CDR1 is SGHAT and CDR2 is FQDESV (reference sequence). The CDR3 nucleotides are TGTGCCAGCAGCTTAGCGGGCTCCGAGGAGACCCAGTACTTC. Its translation: CASSLAGSEETQYF.

V usage is TRBV5-6 and J usage is TRBJ2-7; 7 bases are shared with TRBD1. V dropped 3 bases and J dropped 6; count of bases not matched to a gene: 6. CDR3 length equals 13 residues. CDR1 SGHDT and CDR2 YYEEEE come from the germline V gene. CDR3 nucleotide sequence: TGTGCCAGCAGCTCCGGGACAGTCGGCGAGCAGTACTTC. Its translation is CASSSGTVGEQYF.

The CDR3: CASSAIQGSLAEAFF. CDR3 DNA: TGTGCCAGTAGTGCTATACAGGGTAGTCTTGCTGAAGCTTTCTTT. The chain uses TRBV19 and TRBJ1-1; possible D gene TRBD1, 6 bases. Germline CDR1 reads LNHDA; CDR2 reads SQIVND (reference sequence). CDR3 length: 15 amino acids. With 5 bases removed from V and 6 bases from J, the gap between germline ends came to 19 bases.

This chain uses TRBV9 with TRBJ2-3, with 9 bases that match TRBD2. In germline, CDR1 is SGDLS, CDR2 YYNGEE. CDR3 length equals 14 residues. The trim removed 3 bases at V and 2 bases at J, leaving 1 base unmatched. DNA for the CDR3: TGTGCCAGCAGCGGCGGGGGGGCCACAGATACGCAGTATTTT. Translated, it gives CASSGGGATDTQYF.

This clone has more than one count but fewer than ten. The chain uses TRBV28 and TRBJ1-5; TRBD1 matches at 9 bases. The germline gives CDR1 MDHEN, CDR2 SYDVKM. The CDR3 length is 15 residues. V gave up 5 bases and J gave up 1 base; unmatched junction bases: 3. CDR3 sequence reads: CASSRGQGSNQPQHF. The CDR3, as DNA: TGTGCCAGCAGTCGGGGACAGGGAAGCAATCAGCCCCAGCATTTT.

V and J are TRBV11-2 and TRBJ1-2; D not resolved. CDR1 is SGHAT, CDR2 FQNNGV, per germline. There are 13 residues in the CDR3. V lost 8 bases and J lost 7, with 17 bases in between. Here the CDR3 reads CASRTTGGVGYTF. CDR3 nucleotides: TGTGCCAGCCGCACGACTGGCGGGGTTGGCTACACCTTC.

The rearrangement joins TRBV11-2 to TRBJ2-2; 8 positions match TRBD1. The CDR3 covers 15 residues. V was pared by 4 bases and J by 5 bases, with 6 bases of the junction left unmatched. Germline CDR1 SGHAT, CDR2 FQNNGV. Here the CDR3 DNA reads TGTGCCAGCAGCTCTGGACAGGGTTGGACCGGGGAGCTGTTTTTT. Protein: CASSSGQGWTGELFF.